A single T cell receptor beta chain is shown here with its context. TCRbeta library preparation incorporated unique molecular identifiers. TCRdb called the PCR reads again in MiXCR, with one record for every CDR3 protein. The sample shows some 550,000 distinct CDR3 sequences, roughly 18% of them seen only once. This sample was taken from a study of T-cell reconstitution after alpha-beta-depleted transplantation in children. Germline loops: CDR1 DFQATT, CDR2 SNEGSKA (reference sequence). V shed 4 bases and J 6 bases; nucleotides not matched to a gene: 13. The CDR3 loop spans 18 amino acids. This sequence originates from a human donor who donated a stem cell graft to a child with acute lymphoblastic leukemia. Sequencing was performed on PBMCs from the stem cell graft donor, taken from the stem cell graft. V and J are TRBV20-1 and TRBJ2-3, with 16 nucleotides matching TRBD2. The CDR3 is CSATLGTSGRDTRDTQYF. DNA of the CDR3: TGCAGTGCTACCCTAGGGACTAGCGGGAGGGATACCAGGGATACGCAGTATTTT.